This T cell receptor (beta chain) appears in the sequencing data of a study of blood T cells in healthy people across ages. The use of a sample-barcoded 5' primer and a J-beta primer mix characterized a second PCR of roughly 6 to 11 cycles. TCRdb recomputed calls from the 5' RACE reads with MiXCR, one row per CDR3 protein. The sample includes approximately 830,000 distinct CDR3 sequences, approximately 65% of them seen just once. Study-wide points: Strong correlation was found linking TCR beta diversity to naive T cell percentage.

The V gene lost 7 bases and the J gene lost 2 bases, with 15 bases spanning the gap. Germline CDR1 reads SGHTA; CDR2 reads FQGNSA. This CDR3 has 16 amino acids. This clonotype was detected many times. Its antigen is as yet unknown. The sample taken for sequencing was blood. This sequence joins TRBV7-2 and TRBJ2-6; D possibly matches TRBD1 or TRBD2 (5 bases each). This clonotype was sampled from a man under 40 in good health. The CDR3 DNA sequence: TGTGCCAGCAATTCCGGGACCCGAGCTGGGGCCAACGTCCTGACTTTC. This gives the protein CASNSGTRAGANVLTF.